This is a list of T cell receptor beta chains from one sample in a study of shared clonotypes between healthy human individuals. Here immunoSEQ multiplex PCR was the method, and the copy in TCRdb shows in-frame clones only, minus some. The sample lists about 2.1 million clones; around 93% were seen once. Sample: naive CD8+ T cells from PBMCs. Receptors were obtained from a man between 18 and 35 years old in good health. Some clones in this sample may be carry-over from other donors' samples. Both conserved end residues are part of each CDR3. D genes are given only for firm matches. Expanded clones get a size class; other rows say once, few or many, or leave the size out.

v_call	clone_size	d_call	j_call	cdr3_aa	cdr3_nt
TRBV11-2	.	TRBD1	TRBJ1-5	CASSSTGGNQPQHF	TGTGCCAGCAGTTCGACAGGGGGCAATCAGCCCCAGCATTTT
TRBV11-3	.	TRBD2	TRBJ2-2	CASSGLAGRTGELFF	TGTGCCAGCAGCGGCCTAGCGGGACGGACCGGGGAGCTGTTTTTT
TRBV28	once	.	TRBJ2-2	CASSLGEAGELFF	TGTGCCAGCAGTTTAGGGGAGGCCGGGGAGCTGTTTTTT
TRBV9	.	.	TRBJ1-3	CASSVGRGKSSGNTIYF	TGTGCCAGCAGCGTAGGGAGAGGGAAGAGCTCTGGAAACACCATATATTTT
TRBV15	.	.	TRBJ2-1	CATSRGPGNMGNEQFF	TGTGCCACCAGCAGAGGCCCGGGCAACATGGGGAATGAGCAGTTCTTC
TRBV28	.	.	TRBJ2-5	CASSGNSAVQETQYF	TGTGCCAGCAGTGGAAACTCAGCGGTCCAAGAGACCCAGTACTTC
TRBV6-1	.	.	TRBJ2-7	CASSEGHRSWEQYF	TGTGCCAGCAGTGAGGGACATAGGAGTTGGGAGCAGTACTTC
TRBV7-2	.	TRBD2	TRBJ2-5	CASSLGTSGSLEAQYF	TGTGCCAGCAGCTTAGGAACCAGCGGGAGTCTGGAGGCCCAGTACTTC
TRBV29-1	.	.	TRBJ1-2	CSVEEQGLDGYTF	TGCAGCGTTGAAGAGCAGGGTTTGGATGGCTACACCTTC
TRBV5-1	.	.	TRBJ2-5	CASRMEPEQETQYF	TGCGCCAGCAGAATGGAACCAGAACAAGAGACCCAGTACTTC
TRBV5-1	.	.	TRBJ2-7	CASSFAPSDGSSYEQYF	TGCGCCAGCAGCTTCGCGCCATCGGACGGTAGTTCCTACGAGCAGTACTTC
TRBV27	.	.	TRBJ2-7	CASSLYPGHIYEQYF	TGTGCCAGCAGTTTATACCCGGGACACATCTACGAGCAGTACTTC
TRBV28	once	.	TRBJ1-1	CASSPNMNTEAFF	TGTGCCAGCAGTCCGAACATGAACACTGAAGCTTTCTTT
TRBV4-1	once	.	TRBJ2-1	CASSQVESGFDNEQFF	TGCGCCAGCAGCCAAGTAGAAAGCGGATTTGACAATGAGCAGTTCTTC
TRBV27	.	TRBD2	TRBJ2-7	CASSPLAGVSYEQYF	TGTGCCAGCAGTCCACTAGCGGGAGTAAGTTACGAGCAGTACTTC
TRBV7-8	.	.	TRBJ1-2	CAIPGDPYGYTF	TGTGCCATCCCGGGGGACCCCTATGGCTACACCTTC
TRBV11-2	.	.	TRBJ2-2	CASTGVYTGELFF	TGTGCGAGTACGGGGGTATACACCGGGGAGCTGTTTTTT
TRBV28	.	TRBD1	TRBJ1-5	CASSFPGQFNQPQHF	TGTGCCAGCAGTTTCCCGGGACAGTTCAATCAGCCCCAGCATTTT
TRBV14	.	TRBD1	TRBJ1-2	CASSSLGTGPYGYTF	TGTGCCAGCAGCTCACTGGGGACAGGACCCTATGGCTACACCTTC
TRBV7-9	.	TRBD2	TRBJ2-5	CASSLDLRERGTETQYF	TGTGCCAGCAGCTTAGATTTAAGAGAGCGGGGAACAGAGACCCAGTACTTC
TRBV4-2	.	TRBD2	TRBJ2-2	CASSRPGLAKAGELFF	TGTGCCAGCAGCCGCCCAGGACTAGCGAAGGCCGGGGAGCTGTTTTTT
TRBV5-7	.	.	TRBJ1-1	CASSTVGDGNTEAFF	TGTGCCAGCAGCACGGTGGGAGACGGGAACACTGAAGCTTTCTTT
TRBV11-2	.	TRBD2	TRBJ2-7	CASTPGLASSYEQYF	TGTGCCAGCACCCCGGGACTAGCGAGCTCCTACGAGCAGTACTTC
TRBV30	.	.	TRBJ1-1	CAWSVSLELNTEAFF	TGTGCCTGGAGTGTATCCCTCGAGCTGAACACTGAAGCTTTCTTT
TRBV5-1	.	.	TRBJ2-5	CASSLEGVLRETQYF	TGCGCCAGCAGCTTGGAGGGGGTGCTTAGGGAGACCCAGTACTTC
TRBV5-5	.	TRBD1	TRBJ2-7	CASSLDRGLSYEQYF	TGTGCCAGCAGCCTCGACAGGGGGCTGTCGTACGAGCAGTACTTC
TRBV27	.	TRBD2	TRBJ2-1	CASSLTPVAGIYNEQFF	TGTGCCAGCAGTTTAACGCCGGTAGCGGGAATCTACAATGAGCAGTTCTTC
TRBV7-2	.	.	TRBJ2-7	CASSQAPPTADPPPHEQYF	TGTGCCAGCAGCCAAGCACCCCCAACAGCGGACCCACCCCCCCACGAGCAGTACTTC
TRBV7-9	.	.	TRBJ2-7	CASSLGGVVYEQYF	TGTGCCAGCAGCTTAGGGGGGGTGGTGTACGAGCAGTACTTC
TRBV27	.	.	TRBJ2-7	CASSSRGHEQYF	TGTGCCAGCTCCTCTCGAGGGCACGAGCAGTACTTC
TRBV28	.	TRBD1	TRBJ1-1	CASKWATGTMNTEAFF	TGTGCCAGCAAATGGGCGACAGGGACTATGAACACTGAAGCTTTCTTT
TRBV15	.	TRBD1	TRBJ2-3	CATSVWDSSTDTQYF	TGTGCCACCAGCGTCTGGGACAGTTCCACAGATACGCAGTATTTT
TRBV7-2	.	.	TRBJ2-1	CASSAVHDEQFF	TGTGCCAGCAGCGCCGTACACGATGAGCAGTTCTTC
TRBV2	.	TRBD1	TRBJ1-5	CASRVTGASNQPQHF	TGTGCCAGCAGGGTTACAGGGGCCAGCAATCAGCCCCAGCATTTT
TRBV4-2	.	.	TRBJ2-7	CASSQGLSIDYEQYF	TGTGCCAGCAGCCAAGGACTTTCTATAGACTACGAGCAGTACTTC
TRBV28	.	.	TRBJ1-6	CASSSFSLRSYNSPLHF	TGTGCCAGCAGTTCATTCTCTCTCCGCTCCTATAATTCACCCCTCCACTTT
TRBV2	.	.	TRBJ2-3	CASSDTTDTQYF	TGTGCCAGCAGTGACACCACAGATACGCAGTATTTT
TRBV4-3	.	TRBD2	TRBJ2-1	CASSQELRLAGYNEQFF	TGCGCCAGCAGCCAAGAATTACGACTAGCGGGATACAATGAGCAGTTCTTC
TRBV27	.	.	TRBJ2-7	CASSPDGISYEQYF	TGTGCCAGCAGTCCTGACGGGATCTCCTACGAGCAGTACTTC
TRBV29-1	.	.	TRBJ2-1	CSGRNNEQFF	TGCAGCGGAAGAAACAATGAGCAGTTCTTC
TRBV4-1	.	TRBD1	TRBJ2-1	CASSQDAGQGRLEGINEQFF	TGCGCCAGCAGCCAAGATGCAGGACAGGGACGACTAGAAGGTATCAATGAGCAGTTCTTC
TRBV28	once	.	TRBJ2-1	CASSLKPGTGRNEQFF	TGTGCCAGCAGTTTAAAGCCCGGGACGGGGAGGAATGAGCAGTTCTTC
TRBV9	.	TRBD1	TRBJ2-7	CASSEGTGGNGEQYF	TGTGCCAGCAGCGAGGGGACAGGGGGTAACGGCGAGCAGTACTTC
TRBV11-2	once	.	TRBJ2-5	CASSLDGGETQYF	TGTGCCAGCAGCTTAGATGGGGGAGAGACCCAGTACTTC
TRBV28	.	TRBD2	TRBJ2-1	CASRTGTRSSNEQFF	TGTGCCAGCAGGACCGGGACTAGATCGTCCAATGAGCAGTTCTTC
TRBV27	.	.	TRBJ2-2	CASSFLGAGLGDAGELFF	TGTGCCAGCAGTTTTCTGGGGGCGGGATTGGGAGATGCCGGGGAGCTGTTTTTT
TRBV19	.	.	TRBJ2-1	CASSIKGGNNNEQFF	TGTGCCAGTAGTATAAAGGGCGGCAACAACAATGAGCAGTTCTTC
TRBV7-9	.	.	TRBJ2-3	CASSPRTLSDTQYF	TGTGCCAGCAGCCCACGGACTCTTTCGGATACGCAGTATTTT
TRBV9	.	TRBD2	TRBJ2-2	CASSTDLGLAGTGELFF	TGTGCCAGCAGCACCGATTTGGGACTAGCGGGGACCGGGGAGCTGTTTTTT
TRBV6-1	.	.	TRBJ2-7	CASSERRRSSYEQYF	TGTGCCAGCAGTGAAAGGAGGAGAAGCTCCTACGAGCAGTACTTC
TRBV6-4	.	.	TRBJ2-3	CASSDPRLHDTQYF	TGTGCCAGCAGTGACCCTAGACTTCATGATACGCAGTATTTT